The next 2 T cell receptor beta chains were all read from a single sample in a study of blood T cell repertoires in COVID-19. This table comes from immunoSEQ multiplex PCR, and its TCRdb copy is limited to in-frame clones, with some not included. The table records 55,000 to 75,000 clones, approximately 87% of them present only once. The sequencing input was peripheral blood. These receptors originate from a human donor in a cohort sampled during active COVID-19.

The gene calls are TRBV5-1 and TRBJ1-2; 9 nucleotides line up with TRBD1. Germline CDR1 SGHRS, CDR2 YFSETQ. CDR3 length equals 13 residues. The J segment lost 8 bases and the V segment lost 3 bases, leaving 5 bases of the junction unmatched. The CDR3 DNA reads as TGCGCCAGCAGCTGGGACAGGGTCTTGGGCTACACCTTC. Its protein product is CASSWDRVLGYTF.

This chain uses TRBV4-2 with TRBJ2-5; 10 nucleotides agree with TRBD2. There are 17 residues in the CDR3. Losses at the gene ends were 1 base for V and 3 bases for J; bases not matched to a gene: 8. The germline CDR1 and CDR2 sequences are LGHNA and YNFKEQ. The CDR3 sequence: CASSQAPSGRDKETQYF. DNA for the CDR3: TGTGCCAGCAGCCAAGCCCCTAGCGGGAGAGACAAAGAGACCCAGTACTTC.